The 13 T cell receptor beta chains below come from one sample, sequenced in a study of beta chain features in type 1 diabetes (dated by TCRdb to the late 2010s). The library came from the immunoSEQ multiplex PCR assay. The High Capacity cDNA Reverse Transcription Kit was used to reverse transcribe all of the isolated RNA, meaning that expressed TCRB transcripts were what got sequenced. Not all clones reach the TCRdb copy of this immuneACCESS table, which keeps in-frame sequences only. Checked studies attribute under half of the gap to unresolved V genes and leave the rest unexplained. The sample profile shows approximately 170,000 clones; about 63% of them were found once. 0.08% to 0.1% of the sample belongs to the ten largest clones. Their recognized antigens are unknown. Paper-wide results and their limitations: In all four CD4+ subsets, TCRB CDR3 length was moderately but significantly shorter in type 1 diabetes patients.

The sample comprised naive CD4+ T cells from blood. Explained via the paper, the cell subset or site label denotes: true naive CD4+ T cells. These receptors were taken from a man aged 25-45 years with type 1 diabetes.

V usage is TRBV30 and J usage is TRBJ1-2, with D perhaps TRBD1 (6 bases). The germline V and J ends were trimmed by 5 bases and 4 bases, with 14 bases remaining between them. This CDR3 region has 13 residues. CDR1 is GTSNPN, CDR2 SVGIG, per germline (reference sequence). The CDR3 reads CAWRPTGGYGYTF. For the CDR3, the DNA is TGTGCCTGGCGGCCGACAGGTGGCTATGGCTACACCTTC.

This chain connects TRBV10-3 to TRBJ2-7, with D tentatively TRBD1 (5 bases). The CDR3 totals 15 residues. Germline CDR1 and CDR2: ENHRY and SYGVKD. Trimming left V 4 bases short and J 2 bases short, with 15 bases between. The CDR3 here is CAISGWTTVTYEQYF. The CDR3 DNA sequence: TGTGCCATCAGTGGATGGACGACAGTGACCTACGAGCAGTACTTC.

The chain is built from TRBV29-1 and TRBJ1-2; D is unclear. V shed 3 bases and J shed 8 bases, with 7 bases lying between them. The CDR3 consists of 10 residues. The germline V gene has CDR1 SQVTM and CDR2 ANQGSEA. The CDR3 region has the DNA TGCAGCGTTGATTTGGAGGGCTACACCTTC. This sequence encodes CSVDLEGYTF.

This clone was counted once. The chain uses TRBV5-1 and TRBJ2-7, with a possible D match to TRBD2 (6 bases). Germline V gene lookup returns CDR1 SGHRS and CDR2 YFSETQ. This CDR3 contains 13 residues. V shed 0 bases and J shed 6 bases, with 10 bases lying between them. The CDR3 loop is CASSLDAGSEQYF. The CDR3 DNA follows: TGCGCCAGCAGCTTGGACGCGGGGAGCGAGCAGTACTTC.

A remark on this clone: An end of the junction does not agree with germline; a read error may underlie this. The rearrangement links TRBV7-9 to TRBJ1-4; maybe TRBD1 (5 bases). CDR1 and CDR2 (germline): SEHNR, FQNEAQ (reference sequence). The CDR3 runs 13 residues. CDR3 nucleotides: TGTGCCAGCAGCTGGACGGGGGATGATAAACTGTTTTTT. The encoded protein is CASSWTGDDKLFF. The full variable domain, completed using reference TRBV7-9 and TRBJ1-4, is DTGVSQNPRHKITKRGQNVTFRCDPISEHNRLYWYRQTLGQGPEFLTYFQNEAQLEKSRLLSDRFSAERPKGSFSTLEIQRTEQGDSAMYLCASSWTGDDKLFFGSGTQLSVL.

DNA of the CDR3: TGCGCCAGCAGCCAAACGACTAGCGGGGGCACAGATACGCAGTATTTT. This encodes CASSQTTSGGTDTQYF. V and J are TRBV4-3 and TRBJ2-3, with 11 positions matching TRBD2. V was clipped by 2 bases and J by 1 base; unmatched bases: 2. This CDR3 contains 16 residues. Germline V CDR1 and CDR2: LGHNA, YSLEER.

Here the CDR3 reads CASSPAGFYGYTF. The CDR3 region has the DNA TGTGCCAGCAGTCCCGCCGGGTTCTATGGCTACACCTTC. The chain carries TRBV28 and TRBJ1-2; the D is unclear. There are 13 residues in the CDR3. The germline V gene has CDR1 MDHEN and CDR2 SYDVKM. With 5 bases removed from V and 4 bases from J, the gap between germline ends came to 11 bases.

The chain combines TRBV29-1 with TRBJ1-1; D unclear. The germline gives CDR1 SQVTM, CDR2 ANQGSEA. This CDR3 spans 12 amino acids. The V gene lost 4 bases and the J gene lost 4 bases, with 10 bases spanning the gap. CDR3 protein: CSVVRPSTEAFF. CDR3 coding DNA: TGCAGCGTTGTCAGGCCTAGCACTGAAGCTTTCTTT.

The genes are TRBV4-3 and TRBJ2-3; tentative D call: TRBD1 (6 bases). Per the germline V gene, CDR1 is LGHNA and CDR2 is YSLEER. With 1 base removed from V and 6 bases from J, the gap between germline ends came to 17 bases. The length of the CDR3 is 16 residues. DNA of the CDR3: TGCGCCAGCAGCCAAGGGGGCAGGGGAGCAACCGATACGCAGTATTTT. Amino acid sequence: CASSQGGRGATDTQYF.

The sample holds a few counts of this clone. The gene calls are TRBV27 and TRBJ2-3; unclear D gene. The CDR3 is made up of 13 amino acids. Germline V CDR1 and CDR2: MNHEY, SMNVEV (reference sequence). Trimming cost V 3 bases and J 5 bases, with 9 bases left between them. CDR3 loop: CASSFGWGDTQYF. The CDR3 nucleotides read TGTGCCAGCAGTTTTGGATGGGGAGATACGCAGTATTTT.

In its sample, this clone was seen a few times. This chain uses TRBV30 with TRBJ2-5; TRBD2 might be the D (6 bases). There are 11 residues in the CDR3. The germline V and J ends were trimmed by 8 bases and 5 bases, with 12 bases remaining between them. Germline lookup yields CDR1 GTSNPN and CDR2 SVGIG (reference sequence). The CDR3 nucleotides read TGTGCCATGACCCGGGGGGAGACCCAGTACTTC. It specifies CAMTRGETQYF. Drawing the rest from reference TRBV30 and TRBJ2-5, the complete variable domain is SQTIHQWPATLVQPVGSPLSLECTVEGTSNPNLYWYRQAAGRGLQLLFYSVGIGQISSEVPQNLSASRPQDRQFILSSKKLLLSDSGFYLCAMTRGETQYFGPGTRLLVL.

Comments on this clone: The junction does not match germline at one end; this may be a read error. The chain carries TRBV29-1 and TRBJ1-2; no reliable D call. The CDR3 is 15 residues long. Germline V gene lookup returns CDR1 SQVTM and CDR2 ANQGSEA. This CDR3 is CSAEAPGSFNYGYTF. CDR3 bases: TGCAGCGCTGAAGCCCCCGGCAGCTTTAACTATGGCTACACCTTC.

V gene TRBV11-2 combines with J gene TRBJ2-3, with D perhaps TRBD2 (6 bases). CDR1 SGHAT and CDR2 FQNNGV come from the germline V gene. Trimming shortened V by 4 bases and J by 0 bases, and 11 bases separated the two germline ends. This CDR3 has 15 amino acids. CDR3 in DNA: TGTGCCAGCAGCTCCTGGGAGGTGAGCACAGATACGCAGTATTTT. Translated, it gives CASSSWEVSTDTQYF.